The T cell receptor beta chain described here comes from a study of PD-1 blockade in mismatch repair-deficient tumors. Turning to the study itself: Patients had over 10 mismatch repair-deficient cancer types, all previously treated and progressing. Study-level points and caveats: Tumor-resident clones, often undetectable pretreatment in blood, expanded then contracted after pembrolizumab.

Concerning this clone: Its antigen is still unknown.

Between the trimmed V and J ends, which lost 4 bases and 2 bases, there was a span of 8 bases. The CDR3 loop spans 13 amino acids. The germline CDR1 and CDR2 sequences are MNHEY and SMNVEV (reference sequence). Every patient had mismatch repair deficiency by PCR or immunohistochemistry. TCRs were sequenced from a few patients responding to pembrolizumab. Only in-frame clones appear in the TCRdb table, and some are missing; sequencing was by immunoSEQ multiplex PCR. Altogether 30,000 to 45,000 clones are present, over 70% being singletons, with the ten largest covering roughly 0.98%. The sequencing here drew on PBMCs, taken about 40 weeks after starting pembrolizumab. The receptor was isolated from an adult with mismatch repair-deficient cancer. The rearrangement uses TRBV27 and TRBJ1-1; weak D call: TRBD1 (5 bases). The CDR3 region is CASSYDRNTEAFF. The CDR3 nucleotides are TGTGCCAGCAGTTATGACAGAAACACTGAAGCTTTCTTT.